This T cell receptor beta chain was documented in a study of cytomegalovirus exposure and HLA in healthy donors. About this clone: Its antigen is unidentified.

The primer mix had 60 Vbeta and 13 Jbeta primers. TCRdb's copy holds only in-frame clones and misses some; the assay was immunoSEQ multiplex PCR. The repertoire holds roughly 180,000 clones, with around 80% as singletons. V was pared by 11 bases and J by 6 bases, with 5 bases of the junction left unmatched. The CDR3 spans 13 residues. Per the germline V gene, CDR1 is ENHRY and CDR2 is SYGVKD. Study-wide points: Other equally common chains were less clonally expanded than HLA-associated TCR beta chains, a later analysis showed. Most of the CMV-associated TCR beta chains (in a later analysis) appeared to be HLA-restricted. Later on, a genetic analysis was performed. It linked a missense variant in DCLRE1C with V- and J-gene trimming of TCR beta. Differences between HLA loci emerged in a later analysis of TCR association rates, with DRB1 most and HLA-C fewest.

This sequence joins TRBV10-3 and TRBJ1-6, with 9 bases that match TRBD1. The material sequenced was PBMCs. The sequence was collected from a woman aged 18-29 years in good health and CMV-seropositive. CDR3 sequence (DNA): TGTGCCGTTGGACAGGGGTCTAATTCACCCCTCCACTTT. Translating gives CAVGQGSNSPLHF.